In its sample, the clone carrying this T cell receptor beta chain was seen a few times. Unmatched junction bases numbered 3, after V lost 5 bases and J lost 2 bases. Per germline, CDR1 SEHNR and CDR2 FQNEAQ (reference sequence). The length of the CDR3 is 14 residues. This sample stems from a study of T cell responses to AZD1222 COVID-19 vaccine. The table came from immunoSEQ multiplex PCR; TCRdb's copy has only in-frame clones and leaves some out. The table has 130,000 to 150,000 clones, around 86% seen once. The sequence was obtained from an adult in good health. The chain uses TRBV7-9 and TRBJ2-3, with 8 bases lining up with TRBD1. Sequencing used peripheral blood, obtained on day 0 of MenACWY control vaccination. The CDR3 here is CASSPDRATDTQYF. The CDR3 DNA reads as TGTGCCAGCAGCCCGGACAGGGCCACAGATACGCAGTATTTT.